The 26 T cell receptor beta chains presented below share a single source sample, sequenced in a study of blood T cell repertoires in COVID-19. The repertoire was sequenced with immunoSEQ multiplex PCR; TCRdb's copy has only in-frame clones and lacks some. The sample consists of 200,000 to 300,000 clones, approximately 90% of them appearing once. Sequencing was carried out using peripheral blood. The source of these receptors is a man aged 55 to 69 who had recovered from COVID-19.

This chain links TRBV30 with TRBJ2-1; TRBD2 agrees at 9 bases. From germline, CDR1 is GTSNPN and CDR2 SVGIG (reference sequence). The junction had 8 bases not matched to a gene; V was cut back by 2 bases and J by 12 bases. This CDR3 has 13 amino acids. CDR3 in amino acids: CAWSTGVSGGQFF. The CDR3 DNA reads TGTGCCTGGAGTACCGGGGTTAGCGGGGGGCAGTTCTTC.

This clone occurred a few times. This chain links TRBV6-5 with TRBJ1-2; D might be TRBD1 (5 bases). Germline V gives CDR1 MNHEY, CDR2 SVGAGI. V lost 0 bases, J lost 8 bases, and 10 bases lay in between. There are 13 residues in the CDR3. In DNA form, the CDR3 reads TGTGCCAGCAGTTACTCCGGGGGAGAGGGCTACACCTTC. Amino acid sequence: CASSYSGGEGYTF.

This clone appeared a single time. This chain joins TRBV10-3 and TRBJ1-1; tentatively, D is TRBD1 (5 bases). The CDR3 is made up of 14 amino acids. V lost 3 bases and J 1 base, leaving 9 bases between the germline ends. In germline, CDR1 is ENHRY, CDR2 SYGVKD. The CDR3 region is CAISDWQGNTEAFF. CDR3 DNA sequence: TGTGCCATCAGTGATTGGCAGGGGAACACTGAAGCTTTCTTT.

The chain has TRBV12-3 or TRBV12-4 and TRBJ1-5, with D uncertain. CDR3 length: 13 residues. V was cut by 4 bases and J by 9 bases, with 13 bases left in between. The CDR3 DNA reads TGTGCCAGCAGTTCTACCCTTTTCGCGCCCCAGCATTTT. This codes for CASSSTLFAPQHF.

This chain connects TRBV24-1 to TRBJ1-5; 12 bases line up with TRBD1. Germline trimming cut 4 bases from V and 6 bases from J; bases unmatched to any gene: 6. This CDR3 contains 16 residues. Germline loops: CDR1 KGHDR, CDR2 SFDVKD. The CDR3 nucleotides are TGTGCCACCAGTGACCGGGGACAGGGGGCCATTCAGCCCCAGCATTTT. Translated: CATSDRGQGAIQPQHF.

This rearrangement joins TRBV13 to TRBJ1-5, with D perhaps TRBD1 (6 bases). Between the trimmed V and J ends, which lost 6 bases and 10 bases, there was a span of 19 bases. From germline, CDR1 is PRHDT and CDR2 FYEKMQ (reference sequence). There are 14 residues in the CDR3. CDR3 protein: CASSSGGAVEPQHF. The CDR3 DNA reads as TGTGCCAGCAGTTCTGGGGGGGCGGTGGAACCCCAGCATTTT.

CDR3 loop: CASSPFLLAGSLRHEQFF. CDR3 DNA sequence: TGTGCCAGCAGCCCCTTCCTACTAGCAGGGTCCCTAAGGCATGAGCAGTTCTTC. The rearrangement joins TRBV13 to TRBJ2-1, with D perhaps matching TRBD2 (6 bases). Germline loops: CDR1 PRHDT, CDR2 FYEKMQ (reference sequence). Trimming cost V 5 bases and J 8 bases, with 28 bases left between them. CDR3 size: 18 residues.

This chain joins TRBV5-6 and TRBJ1-6; 8 bases fit TRBD1. V shed 6 bases and J 9 bases; nucleotides not matched to a gene: 20. This CDR3 region has 18 residues. Germline assignment: CDR1 SGHDT and CDR2 YYEEEE. CDR3 bases: TGTGCCAGCACCGTTTTTTGGCCGACAGGGGCAATAGGTTCACCCCTCCACTTT. This sequence encodes CASTVFWPTGAIGSPLHF. The full variable domain, rest sourced from reference TRBV5-6 and TRBJ1-6, is DAGVTQSPTHLIKTRGQQVTLRCSPKSGHDTVSWYQQALGQGPQFIFQYYEEEERQRGNFPDRFSGHQFPNYSSELNVNALLLGDSALYLCASTVFWPTGAIGSPLHFGNGTRLTVT.

The chain carries TRBV14 and TRBJ1-1, with 11 bases lining up with TRBD1. The V gene end was trimmed by 4 bases and the J gene end by 4 bases; junction bases not matched to a gene: 5. Germline loops: CDR1 SGHDN, CDR2 FVKESK. The CDR3 consists of 15 residues. The CDR3 region has the DNA TGTGCCAGCAGCCCCTGGACAGGGGGCGGCACTGAAGCTTTCTTT. Translating it yields CASSPWTGGGTEAFF.

The chain is built from TRBV6-1 and TRBJ2-1, with D possibly matching TRBD1 (5 bases). From germline, CDR1 is MNHNS and CDR2 SASEGT. The CDR3 runs 13 residues. V dropped 2 bases and J dropped 15 bases, with 17 bases sitting between them. The CDR3 DNA sequence: TGTGCCAGCAGTGAAACAGGCTCGACAGACTGGTTCTTC. Residues: CASSETGSTDWFF.

This clone was detected once. The chain combines TRBV25-1 with TRBJ2-3; 11 nucleotides agree with TRBD2. The CDR3 consists of 13 residues. The trim removed 7 bases at V and 4 bases at J, leaving 1 base unmatched. The germline V gene encodes CDR1 MGHDK and CDR2 SYGVNS. The CDR3 DNA is TGTGCCAGCAAACTAGCGGGGGCAGATACGCAGTATTTT. Its protein product is CASKLAGADTQYF.

This chain links TRBV5-1 with TRBJ1-5, with 7 bases fitting TRBD1. Germline V lookup: CDR1 SGHRS, CDR2 YFSETQ. V lost 0 bases to trimming and J lost 7 bases; unmatched junction nucleotides: 7. The CDR3 has 15 amino acids. CDR3 in amino acids: CASSLGDRVGQPQHF. DNA of the CDR3: TGCGCCAGCAGCTTGGGTGACAGGGTTGGACAGCCCCAGCATTTT.

This clone was recorded once. This chain uses TRBV7-9 with TRBJ2-5; 7 nucleotides line up with TRBD1. The CDR3 totals 14 residues. The V segment lost 7 bases and the J segment 5 bases; nucleotides outside the gene matches: 10. Germline CDR1 SEHNR, CDR2 FQNEAQ (reference sequence). CDR3 nucleotide sequence: TGTGCCAGCACCCCCACGTCACAGGGGGAGACCCAGTACTTC. Amino acids: CASTPTSQGETQYF.

The rearrangement uses TRBV6-1 and TRBJ2-1, with 10 bases fitting TRBD2. This CDR3 is built from 15 residues. Germline V lookup: CDR1 MNHNS, CDR2 SASEGT. The V segment lost 3 bases and the J segment 5 bases; nucleotides outside the gene matches: 4. The CDR3 nucleotides read TGTGCCAGCAGTGATCCAGCGGGGGGGGACAATGAGCAGTTCTTC. Protein: CASSDPAGGDNEQFF.

The chain carries TRBV7-2 and TRBJ1-2, with TRBD1 identical over 8 bases. This CDR3 is 14 amino acids long. V gave up 4 bases and J gave up 5 bases; unmatched junction bases: 6. Germline-derived CDR1 and CDR2 are SGHTA and FQGNSA. Here the CDR3 reads CASSSGGAGYGYTF. The CDR3 DNA reads TGTGCCAGCAGCTCAGGGGGCGCAGGGTATGGCTACACCTTC.

V usage is TRBV7-9 and J usage is TRBJ1-1; a possible D gene is TRBD1 (5 bases). Germline CDR1 and CDR2: SEHNR and FQNEAQ (reference sequence). Trimming stripped 4 bases from V and 4 bases from J, with 10 bases between. CDR3 length equals 13 residues. CDR3 loop: CASSSTQGTEAFF. The CDR3 region has the DNA TGTGCCAGCAGCTCGACCCAGGGCACTGAAGCTTTCTTT.

V gene TRBV2 combines with J gene TRBJ2-2; no clear D gene. Germline assignment: CDR1 SNHLY and CDR2 FYNNEI. The CDR3 loop spans 16 amino acids. Trimming left V 1 base short and J 0 bases short, with 9 bases between. CDR3 loop: CASSEDLVTNTGELFF. The CDR3 DNA is TGTGCCAGCAGTGAAGATCTAGTTACGAACACCGGGGAGCTGTTTTTT.

This chain joins TRBV6-2 or TRBV6-3 and TRBJ2-2, with D unclear. The CDR3 runs to 14 residues. Germline lookup yields CDR1 MNHEY and CDR2 SVGEGT. V was pared by 4 bases and J by 0 bases, with 6 bases between. The DNA for the CDR3 is TGTGCCAGCAGTTCTGGCTCGAACACCGGGGAGCTGTTTTTT. Translation: CASSSGSNTGELFF.

The chain is built from TRBV6-1 and TRBJ2-7; possibly TRBD2 for D (6 bases). The CDR3 loop spans 15 amino acids. Per germline, CDR1 MNHNS and CDR2 SASEGT. Trimming took 0 bases from V and 2 from J, leaving 11 bases between them. CDR3 sequence (DNA): TGTGCCAGCAGTGAAGCGGGGAGGTTAACCTACGAGCAGTACTTC. The encoded protein is CASSEAGRLTYEQYF.

This clone was counted once. The chain has TRBV18 and TRBJ2-3; TRBD1 matches 7 bases. CDR3 size: 16 residues. From germline, CDR1 is KGHSH and CDR2 LQKENI. V lost 3 bases and J lost 4; bases outside the gene matches: 10. CDR3 sequence: CASSPPETGWADTQYF. As DNA, the CDR3 is TGTGCCAGCTCACCGCCGGAGACAGGGTGGGCAGATACGCAGTATTTT.

Written as DNA, the CDR3 is TGTGCCAGCAGCTACAGGGGCTACAATGAGCAGTTCTTC. Protein product: CASSYRGYNEQFF. The V gene is TRBV11-3, the J gene TRBJ2-1; TRBD1 aligns across 7 bases. The J segment lost 3 bases and the V segment lost 4 bases, leaving 0 bases of the junction unmatched. There are 13 residues in the CDR3. The V gene's germline CDR1 is SGHNT and CDR2 YENEEA.

V is TRBV10-3 and J is TRBJ1-1; D is ambiguous. Trimming pared 9 bases from V and 1 base from J, leaving 18 bases between. Germline CDR1 reads ENHRY; CDR2 reads SYGVKD. CDR3 size: 15 residues. This CDR3 is CAISVTAGGNTEAFF. CDR3 DNA sequence: TGTGCCATTTCAGTGACCGCCGGAGGGAACACTGAAGCTTTCTTT.

This clone appeared a few times. This chain links TRBV2 with TRBJ2-2, with 11 bases matching TRBD2. V gave up 4 bases and J gave up 7 bases; unmatched junction bases: 5. Germline assignment: CDR1 SNHLY and CDR2 FYNNEI. There are 15 residues in the CDR3. This CDR3 is CASSVLAGGNGELFF. CDR3 bases: TGTGCCAGCAGTGTTCTAGCGGGGGGTAACGGGGAGCTGTTTTTT.

This clone showed up just once. This chain joins TRBV24-1 and TRBJ2-2; a possible D gene is TRBD2 (5 bases). V lost 3 bases and J lost 5, with 15 bases in between. In germline, CDR1 is KGHDR, CDR2 SFDVKD. The CDR3 is made up of 16 amino acids. CDR3 amino acids: CATSDRRTLSTGELFF. The CDR3 region has the DNA TGTGCCACCAGTGATAGGAGGACCCTTAGTACCGGGGAGCTGTTTTTT.

CDR3 protein: CATSRDLISGGTDTQYF. Written as DNA, the CDR3 is TGTGCCACCAGCAGAGATCTAATTAGCGGGGGGACAGATACGCAGTATTTT. The J gene is TRBJ2-3, the V gene TRBV15; TRBD2 aligns across 10 bases. Germline loops: CDR1 LNHNV, CDR2 YYDKDF (reference sequence). J gave up 3 bases and V 0 bases, and 6 bases lay outside the gene matches. The CDR3 is 17 amino acids.

The chain couples TRBV27 to TRBJ1-2, with D unclear. The CDR3 has 12 residues. V was trimmed by 6 bases and J by 7 bases, leaving 12 bases between them. The V gene's germline CDR1 is MNHEY and CDR2 SMNVEV (reference sequence). Written as DNA, the CDR3 is TGTGCCAGCAGAGAGCGTGCCAGTGGCTACACCTTC. This codes for CASRERASGYTF.